One and the same sample provided the 32 T cell receptor beta chains below, sequenced in a study of graft-versus-host responses after intestinal transplantation. Sequenced by immunoSEQ multiplex PCR; TCRdb stores in-frame clones only, minus some. The sample shows about 120,000 clones, about 95% of them seen only once. These receptors have no known antigen. The sample consisted of unstimulated CD8+ T cells sorted from spleen or lymph node cells, taken before intestinal transplant. The receptors originated from a human donor who received an intestinal transplant.

The rearrangement links TRBV19 to TRBJ2-1; the match to TRBD2 covers 11 bases. After removal of 3 bases from V and 5 bases from J, the junction contained 9 bases not matched to a gene. Germline V lookup: CDR1 LNHDA, CDR2 SQIVND (reference sequence). CDR3 length equals 17 residues. The CDR3 sequence is CASSIGGLAGGDNEQFF. In nucleotides, the CDR3 is TGTGCCAGTAGTATCGGCGGCCTAGCGGGAGGAGACAATGAGCAGTTCTTC.

The V call is TRBV27, the J call TRBJ1-1; TRBD1 aligns across 9 bases. This CDR3 comprises 13 residues. J gave up 7 bases and V 4 bases, and 4 bases lay outside the gene matches. Germline values: CDR1 MNHEY, CDR2 SMNVEV (reference sequence). The CDR3 bases are TGTGCCAGCAGTTGGACAGGGGTGAGTGAAGCTTTCTTT. Encoded protein: CASSWTGVSEAFF.

This sequence joins TRBV27 and TRBJ2-5, with 8 positions matching TRBD1. The CDR3 is made up of 15 amino acids. Germline lookup yields CDR1 MNHEY and CDR2 SMNVEV (reference sequence). V trimming: 5 bases; J trimming: 4 bases; junction bases outside the gene matches: 9. CDR3 bases: TGTGCCAGCAGTATCAGGGGGCGGGGTGGAGAGACCCAGTACTTC. Its protein product is CASSIRGRGGETQYF.

This clone was recorded a few times. V usage is TRBV19 and J usage is TRBJ2-1; D possibly corresponds to TRBD1 (7 bases). CDR1 and CDR2 (germline): LNHDA, SQIVND (reference sequence). The CDR3 is 13 amino acids. The V and J ends lost 6 bases and 8 bases respectively, with 14 bases between them. CDR3 in amino acids: CASSQTGDYEQFF. CDR3 in DNA: TGTGCCAGTAGCCAAACAGGGGACTATGAGCAGTTCTTC.

The CDR3 reads CAWRSPGVREKYF. The CDR3 region has the DNA TGTGCCTGGAGGTCTCCGGGGGTAAGGGAGAAGTACTTC. The genes are TRBV30 and TRBJ2-7; D might be TRBD2 (6 bases). The CDR3 length is 13 residues. Germline V lookup: CDR1 GTSNPN, CDR2 SVGIG (reference sequence). Trimming pared 3 bases from V and 11 bases from J, leaving 20 bases between.

The gene calls are TRBV5-4 and TRBJ1-2, with D possibly matching TRBD1 (5 bases). The germline V gene has CDR1 SGHNT and CDR2 YYREEE (reference sequence). CDR3 length: 12 amino acids. The germline V and J ends were trimmed by 3 bases and 5 bases, with 8 bases remaining between them. CDR3 in DNA: TGTGCCAGCAGCTCACCAGGGTATGGCTACACCTTC. This sequence encodes CASSSPGYGYTF.

The chain joins TRBV7-9 to TRBJ2-7, with no clear D. CDR1 is SEHNR, CDR2 FQNEAQ, per germline (reference sequence). There are 15 residues in the CDR3. V lost 1 base and J 7 bases, leaving 17 bases between the germline ends. CDR3 nucleotide sequence: TGTGCCAGCAGCTTAGTGGCTGGGTCGAGGCGTGAGCAGTACTTC. It translates to CASSLVAGSRREQYF.

The rearrangement links TRBV7-9 to TRBJ2-5; 7 bases fit TRBD1. The V segment lost 6 bases and the J segment 1 base; nucleotides outside the gene matches: 2. The V gene's germline CDR1 is SEHNR and CDR2 FQNEAQ (reference sequence). This CDR3 comprises 13 residues. The DNA for the CDR3 is TGTGCCAGCAGAGGGACAGTCCAAGAGACCCAGTACTTC. Its translation is CASRGTVQETQYF.

J is TRBJ2-5 and V is TRBV19; 7 nucleotides line up with TRBD1. Judging by the DNA end, TRBJ2-7 fits better; the J call may be wrong. Germline V lookup: CDR1 LNHDA, CDR2 SQIVND (reference sequence). This CDR3 has 15 amino acids. The CDR3 here is CASSYTGTEMYEQYF. The CDR3, as DNA: TGTGCCAGTAGTTATACCGGGACAGAAATGTACGAGCAGTACTTC.

The V and J genes are TRBV9 and TRBJ2-7, with D uncertain. CDR3 size: 17 residues. In germline, CDR1 is SGDLS, CDR2 YYNGEE. Trimming removed 2 bases at V and 1 base at J, with 19 bases between. CDR3 sequence (DNA): TGTGCCAGCAGCGTCGAGCCGGGTTCTGTAAATTCCTACGAGCAGTACTTC. It codes for CASSVEPGSVNSYEQYF. The full variable domain, its missing parts supplied by reference TRBV9 and TRBJ2-7, is DSGVTQTPKHLITATGQRVTLRCSPRSGDLSVYWYQQSLDQGLQFLIQYYNGEERAKGNILERFSAQQFPDLHSELNLSSLELGDSALYFCASSVEPGSVNSYEQYFGPGTRLTVT.

V is TRBV9 and J is TRBJ1-1; D is perhaps TRBD1 (6 bases). From germline, CDR1 is SGDLS and CDR2 YYNGEE. This CDR3 spans 13 amino acids. V was shortened by 0 bases and J by 7 bases, with 10 bases between the two germline ends. CDR3 sequence reads: CASSVESDSEAFF. As DNA, the CDR3 is TGTGCCAGCAGCGTAGAATCGGACAGTGAAGCTTTCTTT.

The chain is built from TRBV11-1 and TRBJ2-1, with 10 positions matching TRBD2. The trim removed 3 bases at V and 0 bases at J, leaving 11 bases unmatched. From germline, CDR1 is SGHAT and CDR2 FQDESV (reference sequence). The CDR3 is made up of 19 amino acids. The CDR3 spells CASSFGTSEYPISYNEQFF. CDR3 DNA sequence: TGTGCCAGCAGCTTTGGGACTAGCGAGTACCCCATCTCCTACAATGAGCAGTTCTTC.

CDR3 sequence: CASSRPDRIQETQYF. In nucleotides, the CDR3 is TGTGCCAGCAGTCGACCAGACAGGATTCAAGAGACCCAGTACTTC. The chain recombines TRBV28 with TRBJ2-5; D perhaps matches TRBD1 (6 bases). Trimming took off 5 bases at V and 2 bases at J, with 15 bases between the two ends. The CDR3 runs 15 residues. Germline V gives CDR1 MDHEN, CDR2 SYDVKM. The full variable domain, rest sourced from reference TRBV28 and TRBJ2-5, is DVKVTQSSRYLVKRTGEKVFLECVQDMDHENMFWYRQDPGLGLRLIYFSYDVKMKEKGDIPEGYSVSREKKERFSLILESASTNQTSMYLCASSRPDRIQETQYFGPGTRLLVL.

The rearrangement uses TRBV4-2 and TRBJ2-1; 8 bases line up with TRBD2. The ends lost 6 bases at V and 0 bases at J; junction bases unmatched: 4. CDR1 and CDR2 from the germline V gene are LGHNA and YNFKEQ. This CDR3 is built from 15 residues. The CDR3 loop is CASRESGSSYNEQFF. Written as DNA, the CDR3 is TGTGCCAGCAGAGAAAGCGGGAGCTCCTACAATGAGCAGTTCTTC.

The rearrangement joins TRBV4-2 to TRBJ2-7; 9 bases line up with TRBD2. Unmatched junction bases numbered 5, after V lost 4 bases and J lost 1 base. CDR1 LGHNA and CDR2 YNFKEQ come from the germline V gene. The CDR3 runs to 15 residues. Written as DNA, the CDR3 is TGTGCCAGCAGCCTCGAACTAGCGGGTTCCTACGAGCAGTACTTC. It yields the protein CASSLELAGSYEQYF.

The chain uses TRBV5-1 and TRBJ2-7; maybe TRBD2 (5 bases). The CDR3 totals 13 residues. CDR1 and CDR2 from the germline V gene are SGHRS and YFSETQ. V gave up 4 bases and J gave up 7 bases, with 15 bases separating them. The CDR3 here is CASSPGSLAEQYF. The CDR3 DNA reads as TGCGCCAGCAGCCCAGGAAGCCTAGCTGAGCAGTACTTC.

This clone is a singleton in its sample. V and J are TRBV28 and TRBJ1-6; no firm D call. The CDR3 is 12 amino acids. V lost 10 bases, J lost 12 bases, and 16 bases lay in between. The germline V gene has CDR1 MDHEN and CDR2 SYDVKM. CDR3 in DNA: TGTGCCACCTTGGGTCCGACCTTACCCCTCCACTTT. Encoded protein: CATLGPTLPLHF.

The rearrangement uses TRBV14 and TRBJ1-1, with a weak D call TRBD1 (6 bases). The V gene's germline CDR1 is SGHDN and CDR2 FVKESK. The V gene lost 4 bases and the J gene lost 1 base, with 16 bases spanning the gap. The CDR3 has 16 amino acids. The CDR3 nucleotides read TGTGCCAGCAGCCCGTTCCCGGGACACGGGAACACTGAAGCTTTCTTT. It specifies CASSPFPGHGNTEAFF.

The V gene is TRBV7-9, the J gene TRBJ1-5; maybe TRBD1 (6 bases). Germline-derived CDR1 and CDR2 are SEHNR and FQNEAQ (reference sequence). The CDR3 consists of 13 residues. Trimming left V 3 bases short and J 10 bases short, with 13 bases between. The CDR3 reads CASSFSTGSPQHF. The CDR3 region has the DNA TGTGCCAGCAGCTTTTCAACAGGGTCCCCCCAGCATTTT.

The chain has TRBV30 and TRBJ2-3, with D tentatively TRBD1 (5 bases). The CDR3 spans 14 residues. Deletions cut 2 bases from V and 0 bases from J, with 9 bases between. In germline, CDR1 is GTSNPN, CDR2 SVGIG (reference sequence). CDR3 nucleotides: TGTGCCTGGAGTTTAGGGGTTAGCACAGATACGCAGTATTTT. Its protein product is CAWSLGVSTDTQYF.

The V gene is TRBV19, the J gene TRBJ2-3; D is unresolved. This CDR3 spans 14 amino acids. Trimming stripped 2 bases from V and 4 bases from J, with 10 bases between. Germline-derived CDR1 and CDR2 are LNHDA and SQIVND (reference sequence). CDR3 sequence: CASSISPRSDTQYF. The DNA of the CDR3 is TGTGCCAGTAGTATATCTCCGAGGTCAGATACGCAGTATTTT.

The chain recombines TRBV7-9 with TRBJ1-1; no definite D call. CDR1 is SEHNR, CDR2 FQNEAQ, per germline (reference sequence). V was trimmed by 4 bases and J by 4 bases, leaving 10 bases between them. The CDR3 contains 13 residues. The CDR3, as DNA: TGTGCCAGCAGCTCCCCTCGGAGCACTGAAGCTTTCTTT. Amino acids: CASSSPRSTEAFF.

The CDR3, as DNA: TGTGCCAGCAGCGTAGACGAAGGTTTAGCTAACTATGGCTACACCTTC. As protein: CASSVDEGLANYGYTF. V is TRBV9 and J is TRBJ1-2, with D uncertain. V shed 0 bases and J shed 0 bases, with 12 bases lying between them. CDR1 is SGDLS and CDR2 is YYNGEE in the germline V gene. The CDR3 covers 16 residues.

The CDR3 DNA sequence: TGTGCCAGTAGTGACCGGGACAGGGATCAAGATACGCAGTATTTT. Its translation: CASSDRDRDQDTQYF. The rearrangement uses TRBV19 and TRBJ2-3; TRBD1 matches at 9 bases. V gave up 5 bases and J gave up 5 bases; unmatched junction bases: 8. CDR1 and CDR2 from the germline V gene are LNHDA and SQIVND (reference sequence). This CDR3 comprises 15 residues.

The V gene is TRBV7-9, the J gene TRBJ2-3; no clear D. With 5 bases removed from V and 2 bases from J, the gap between germline ends came to 23 bases. The CDR3 extends over 18 amino acids. Germline values: CDR1 SEHNR, CDR2 FQNEAQ (reference sequence). The CDR3 DNA is TGTGCCAGCAGCAAACCGGGCAGCCCTCCAGTGTACACAGATACGCAGTATTTT. Translation gives CASSKPGSPPVYTDTQYF.

This chain joins TRBV7-8 and TRBJ2-7; D is ambiguous. The CDR3 length is 13 residues. V lost 8 bases, J lost 3 bases, and 14 bases lay in between. The germline V gene has CDR1 SGHVS and CDR2 FQNEAQ. The CDR3 nucleotides read TGTGCCAGCGCCGCAGGTCAATTCTACGAGCAGTACTTC. As protein: CASAAGQFYEQYF.

The chain recombines TRBV19 with TRBJ1-5; no definite D call. Trimming stripped 3 bases from V and 0 bases from J, with 12 bases between. CDR1 LNHDA and CDR2 SQIVND come from the germline V gene (reference sequence). There are 16 residues in the CDR3. The CDR3 reads CASSIGSPYSNQPQHF. DNA for the CDR3: TGTGCCAGTAGTATTGGCAGTCCCTATAGCAATCAGCCCCAGCATTTT.

V is TRBV2 and J is TRBJ2-1; TRBD2 matches 7 bases. Trimming cost V 4 bases and J 2 bases; bases outside gene matches: 2. The CDR3 covers 14 residues. CDR1 and CDR2 from the germline V gene are SNHLY and FYNNEI. The chain's CDR3 is CASSVGRTYNEQFF. CDR3 coding DNA: TGTGCCAGCAGTGTCGGGAGGACCTACAATGAGCAGTTCTTC.

The chain links TRBV4-2 to TRBJ1-4; 10 bases agree with TRBD1. Germline V gives CDR1 LGHNA, CDR2 YNFKEQ. Losses at the gene ends were 3 bases for V and 8 bases for J; bases not matched to a gene: 3. CDR3 length: 14 amino acids. CDR3 amino acids: CASSQRTGGEKLFF. The CDR3, as DNA: TGTGCCAGCAGCCAGCGGACAGGGGGGGAAAAACTGTTTTTT.

This clone was observed a single time. V and J are TRBV19 and TRBJ2-7; 13 bases align to TRBD2. V was pared by 3 bases and J by 7 bases, with 9 bases of the junction left unmatched. The CDR3 has 16 amino acids. Germline values: CDR1 LNHDA, CDR2 SQIVND (reference sequence). The DNA for the CDR3 is TGTGCCAGTAGTATTGGCGGACTAGCGGGAGTATGGGAGCAGTACTTC. This encodes CASSIGGLAGVWEQYF. Full variable domain (rest looked up from reference TRBV19 and TRBJ2-7): DGGITQSPKYLFRKEGQNVTLSCEQNLNHDAMYWYRQDPGQGLRLIYYSQIVNDFQKGDIAEGYSVSREKKESFPLTVTSAQKNPTAFYLCASSIGGLAGVWEQYFGPGTRLTVT.

This clone appeared a single time. J is TRBJ2-7 and V is TRBV19; 9 bases align to TRBD1. CDR1 LNHDA and CDR2 SQIVND come from the germline V gene (reference sequence). V lost 6 bases and J lost 0; bases outside the gene matches: 6. The CDR3 is 15 residues long. This CDR3 reads CASSKGTGISYEQYF. The DNA for the CDR3 is TGTGCCAGTAGCAAGGGGACAGGGATCTCCTACGAGCAGTACTTC.

This sequence joins TRBV6-5 and TRBJ2-7, with 9 bases matching TRBD1. CDR1 and CDR2 (germline): MNHEY, SVGAGI. CDR3 length: 15 amino acids. J was trimmed by 5 bases and V by 5 bases; bases with no gene match: 10. CDR3 DNA: TGTGCCAGCAGTCTCCCGGGACAGGGATTGGACGAGCAGTACTTC. Protein sequence: CASSLPGQGLDEQYF.